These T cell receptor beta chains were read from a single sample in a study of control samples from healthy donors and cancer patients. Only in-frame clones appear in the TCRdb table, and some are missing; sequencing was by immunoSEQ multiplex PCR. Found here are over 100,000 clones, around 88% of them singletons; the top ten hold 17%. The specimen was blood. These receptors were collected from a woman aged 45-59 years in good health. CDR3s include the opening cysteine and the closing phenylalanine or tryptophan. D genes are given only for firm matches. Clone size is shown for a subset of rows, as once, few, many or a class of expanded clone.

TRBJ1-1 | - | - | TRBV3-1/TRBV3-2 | TGTGCCAGCAGCCTTTTAAGGCAGTCTGAAGCTTTCTTT | CASSLLRQSEAFF
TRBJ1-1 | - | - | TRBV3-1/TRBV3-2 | TGTGCCAGCAGCCAAGATATGAGGAGTGAAGCTTTCTTT | CASSQDMRSEAFF
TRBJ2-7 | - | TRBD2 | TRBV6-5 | TGTGCCAGCAGTTACGGCGCCCGGGGGGGCGAGCAGTACTTC | CASSYGARGGEQYF
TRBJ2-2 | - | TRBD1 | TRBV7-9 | TGTGCCAGCAGCTTACGTCCCGGACAGGGCACCGGGGAGCTGTTTTTT | CASSLRPGQGTGELFF
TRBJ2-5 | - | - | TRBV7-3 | TGTGCCAGCAGCCCAAGACGGTCACAAGAGACCCAGTACTTC | CASSPRRSQETQYF
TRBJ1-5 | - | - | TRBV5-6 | TGTGCCAGCAGCCCCGGTAGCAATCAGCCCCAGCATTTT | CASSPGSNQPQHF
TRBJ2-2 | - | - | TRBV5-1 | TGCGCCAGCAGCTTCTGGCCCAAAGGGAACGGGGAGCTGTTTTTT | CASSFWPKGNGELFF
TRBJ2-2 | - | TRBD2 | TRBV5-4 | TGTGCCAGCAGCTTTAGGGCGGGAGTCGTTCGGGAGCTGTTTTTT | CASSFRAGVVRELFF
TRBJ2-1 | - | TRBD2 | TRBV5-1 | TGCGCCAGCAGCTTCTCCATCATCGGCGGGAGGAATGAGCAGTTCTTC | CASSFSIIGGRNEQFF
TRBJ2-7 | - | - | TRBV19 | TGTGCCAGTAGGCTATCAGGGGTTTCAACCTACGAGCAGTACTTC | CASRLSGVSTYEQYF
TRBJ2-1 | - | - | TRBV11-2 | TGTGCTTCCAGGCCACTCATATACAATGAGCAGTTCTTC | CASRPLIYNEQFF
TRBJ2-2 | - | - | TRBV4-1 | TGCGCCAGCAGCCAAGGTGGAGGTAAATCCGGGGAGCTGTTTTTT | CASSQGGGKSGELFF
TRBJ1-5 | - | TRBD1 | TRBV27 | TGTGCCAGCAGTTTATTAGGGACAGGGTTGGGTCAGCCCCAGCATTTT | CASSLLGTGLGQPQHF
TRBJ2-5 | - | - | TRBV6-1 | TGTGCCAGCAGTGAAGAAAGTCTAGCCTCGCAGACCCAGTACTTC | CASSEESLASQTQYF
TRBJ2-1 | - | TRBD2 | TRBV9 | TGTGCCAGCAGCGTATGTAGGAGTAAGCGGGAGGGCTTTTCGAATGAGCAGTTCTTC | CASSVCRSKREGFSNEQFF
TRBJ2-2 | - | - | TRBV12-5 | TGTGCTAGTGGTATACCAGACGTGGGCACCGGGGAGCTGTTTTTT | CASGIPDVGTGELFF
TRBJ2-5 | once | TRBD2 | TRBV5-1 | TGCGCCAGCTCCGAGGGTCCAGCGGGGGCTCAAGAGACCCAGTACTTC | CASSEGPAGAQETQYF
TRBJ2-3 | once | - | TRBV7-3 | TGTGCCAGCACCCCGGCCGCTAGCGATTACACAGATACGCAGTATTTT | CASTPAASDYTDTQYF
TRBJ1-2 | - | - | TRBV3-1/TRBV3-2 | TGTGCCAGCAGCCAAACTTATGGCTACACCTTC | CASSQTYGYTF
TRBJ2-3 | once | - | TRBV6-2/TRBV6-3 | TGTGCCAGCAGTCACGGACAAGCAGGTCCAGATACGCAGTATTTT | CASSHGQAGPDTQYF
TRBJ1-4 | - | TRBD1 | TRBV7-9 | TGTGCCAGCAGCTTTCTTACAGGGGACGAAAAACTGTTTTTT | CASSFLTGDEKLFF
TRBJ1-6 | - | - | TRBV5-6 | TGTGCCAGCAGCCCGGGACGCCTAGGGAATAATTCACCCCTCCACTTT | CASSPGRLGNNSPLHF
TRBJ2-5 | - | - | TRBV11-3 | TGTGCCAGCAGCTTACACAGGGAAGAGACCCAGTACTTC | CASSLHREETQYF
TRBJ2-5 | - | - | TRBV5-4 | TGTGCCAGCAGCTTGGGAGGAGAGGGAGAGACCCAGTACTTC | CASSLGGEGETQYF
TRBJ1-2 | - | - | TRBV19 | TGTGCCAGTAGTATGGTACAGGGACGTGGCTACACCTTC | CASSMVQGRGYTF
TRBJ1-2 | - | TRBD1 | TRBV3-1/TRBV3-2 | TGTGCCAGCAGCCAAGCAAACCCAGGGGGCGAGAACTATGGCTACACCTTC | CASSQANPGGENYGYTF
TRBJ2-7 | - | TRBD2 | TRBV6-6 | TGTGCCAGCAGTCCCGGGGGGGCCTCCTACGAGCAGTACTTC | CASSPGGASYEQYF
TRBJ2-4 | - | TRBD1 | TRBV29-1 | TGCAGCGTTGACCGGCAGGGGGACATTCAGTACTTC | CSVDRQGDIQYF
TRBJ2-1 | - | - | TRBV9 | TGTGCCAGCAGCCCCCCCTTAGAGACGAGAAGCACCCCCTACAATGAGCAGTTCTTC | CASSPPLETRSTPYNEQFF
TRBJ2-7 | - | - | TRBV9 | TGTGCCAGCAGCGTAGCGACAGACTACGAGCAGTACTTC | CASSVATDYEQYF
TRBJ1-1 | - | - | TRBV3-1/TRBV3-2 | TGTGCCAGCAGCCAAGATGTATCCTTACCAACTCCCCCCCTTTCAGCTTTCTTT | CASSQDVSLPTPPLSAFF
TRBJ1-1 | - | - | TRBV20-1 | TGCAGTGCTAGTGGGGCTGAAGCTTTCTTT | CSASGAEAFF
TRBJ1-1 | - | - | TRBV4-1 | TGCGCCAGCAGCCAAGACAGGGGATGGAACACTGAAGCTTTCTTT | CASSQDRGWNTEAFF
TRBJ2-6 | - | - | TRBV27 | TGTGCCAGCAGTTTATTAGGGCGGAGCTCTGGGGCCAACGTCCTGACTTTC | CASSLLGRSSGANVLTF
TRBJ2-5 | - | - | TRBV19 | TGTGCCAGTAGCCCGATGGACTTTTCGACCCAGTACTTC | CASSPMDFSTQYF
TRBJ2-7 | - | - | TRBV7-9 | TGTGCCAGCAGCTCCGGGGCAGCGACGACCTACGAGCAGTACTTC | CASSSGAATTYEQYF
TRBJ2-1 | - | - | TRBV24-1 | TGTGCCACCAGTGATGGGTCCTACAATGAGCAGTTCTTC | CATSDGSYNEQFF